Included here is one T cell receptor (beta chain) sequence, with context. The antigen is undetermined. The sample is drawn from a study of CD4 T cells in relation to SARS-CoV-2 and coronaviruses. The overall study: TCR beta CDR3s were sequenced after 10-day antigen culture of PBMCs.

Here immunoSEQ multiplex PCR was the method, and the copy in TCRdb shows in-frame clones only, minus some. There are around 34,000 clones in the sample; around 74% occur only once, and roughly 22% lies in the top ten. Sorted naive or memory CD4+ cells met CEF peptides for 10 days. Sequenced: memory CD4+ T cells from PBMCs, cultured in vitro. This clonotype was obtained from an adult with COVID-19.

CDR3 nucleotides: TGTGCCAGCAGCTTAAAACCGGGAGGCTTCAATGAGCAGTTCTTC. It codes for CASSLKPGGFNEQFF. V is TRBV7-3 and J is TRBJ2-1; the match to TRBD2 covers 7 bases. CDR3 length: 15 amino acids. Germline V gene lookup returns CDR1 SGHTA and CDR2 FQGTGA. V shed 1 base and J 6 bases; nucleotides not matched to a gene: 6.